The 15 T cell receptor beta chains presented below share a single source sample, sequenced in a study of blood T cells in healthy people across ages. Primers used in a second PCR of about 6 to 12 cycles were a sample-barcoded 5' primer and a J-beta primer mix. TCRdb re-analysed the 5' RACE reads in MiXCR, keeping a single row per CDR3 protein. The data hold roughly 650,000 distinct CDR3 sequences, with 32% observed a single time. The sample taken for sequencing was blood. These receptors originate from a woman of 80 years or more in good health.

This clonotype was detected ten times or more. The chain is built from TRBV27 and TRBJ2-3, with 8 positions matching TRBD2. Germline-derived CDR1 and CDR2 are MNHEY and SMNVEV (reference sequence). J lost 3 bases, V lost 1 base, and 9 bases had no gene match. This CDR3 region has 17 residues. CDR3 coding DNA: TGTGCCAGCAGTTTATTTCGCGGCGGGGGGAGTACAGATACGCAGTATTTT. Encoded protein: CASSLFRGGGSTDTQYF.

Only a few counts were recorded for this clonotype. Since a much larger clone is just one base distant, this may be a read error. The chain has TRBV20-1 and TRBJ2-7; 9 nucleotides match TRBD2. The germline gives CDR1 DFQATT, CDR2 SNEGSKA (reference sequence). This CDR3 comprises 14 residues. CDR3 bases: TGCAGTGCTAGTCCCAGCGGGGGGCCCTACGAGCGGTACTTC. It is translated as CSASPSGGPYERYF.

Notes on this clonotype: This sequence may be a read error, since a much larger clone differs from it by one base. The chain employs TRBV7-9 and TRBJ2-7, with D perhaps TRBD1 (5 bases). CDR3 length: 15 residues. CDR1 is SEHNR and CDR2 is FQNEAQ in the germline V gene (reference sequence). V dropped 5 bases and J dropped 4 bases, with 18 bases sitting between them. The CDR3 nucleotides are TGTGCCAGCAGCCCTAATAGGAACAGGCGGTACGAGCAGTACTTC. It translates to CASSPNRNRRYEQYF.

This clonotype was recorded at least ten times. The genes are TRBV5-1 and TRBJ1-6; the match to TRBD1 covers 8 bases. V lost 5 bases to trimming and J lost 14 bases; unmatched junction nucleotides: 18. This CDR3 region has 16 residues. Per germline, CDR1 SGHRS and CDR2 YFSETQ. CDR3 DNA: TGCGCCAGCAGTCCAGGACAGGGTTTGGCCTTTCAAGCCCTCCACTTT. Amino acid sequence: CASSPGQGLAFQALHF.

This clonotype was detected ten times or more. The V call is TRBV18, the J call TRBJ1-2; possible D gene TRBD1, 6 bases. The germline CDR1 and CDR2 sequences are KGHSH and LQKENI. The CDR3 runs 13 residues. Trimming stripped 3 bases from V and 6 bases from J, with 11 bases between. CDR3 residues: CASSPEQGDGYTF. CDR3 bases: TGTGCCAGCTCACCCGAACAGGGAGATGGCTACACCTTC.

Worth noting for this clonotype: Mismatch with germline at one junction end may stem from a read error. The rearrangement joins TRBV12-3 or TRBV12-4 to TRBJ2-1; 11 positions match TRBD2. The CDR3 extends over 13 amino acids. The CDR3 spells CTSSGTSGDEQFF. The CDR3 bases are TGTACCAGCAGCGGGACTAGCGGCGATGAGCAGTTCTTC.

Many counts were recorded for this clonotype. The chain combines TRBV7-2 with TRBJ2-7; 10 nucleotides match TRBD2. CDR3 length: 14 residues. Trimming cost V 2 bases and J 3 bases; bases outside gene matches: 1. Germline-derived CDR1 and CDR2 are SGHTA and FQGNSA. CDR3 DNA sequence: TGTGCCAGCAGCTTAACTAGCGGGGTCTACGAGCAGTACTTC. It specifies CASSLTSGVYEQYF.

The V and J genes are TRBV4-1 and TRBJ2-7, with no clear D. Between the trimmed V and J ends, which lost 0 bases and 3 bases, there was a span of 6 bases. The CDR3 has 13 amino acids. The germline CDR1 and CDR2 sequences are MGHRA and YSYEKL. CDR3 residues: CASSQEASYEQYF. The CDR3 coding sequence is TGCGCCAGCAGCCAAGAGGCCAGCTACGAGCAGTACTTC.

This clonotype occurred many times. V and J are TRBV15 and TRBJ2-1; 10 nucleotides align to TRBD1. CDR3 length: 20 residues. V gave up 0 bases and J gave up 3 bases; unmatched junction bases: 14. Germline V gene lookup returns CDR1 LNHNV and CDR2 YYDKDF (reference sequence). This chain's CDR3 is CATSRDPPGQGIYGYNEQFF. The CDR3, as DNA: TGTGCCACCAGCAGAGATCCCCCGGGACAGGGGATATACGGCTACAATGAGCAGTTCTTC.

This clonotype was picked up a small number of times. The J gene is TRBJ2-2, the V gene TRBV12-3 or TRBV12-4; 8 positions match TRBD2. This CDR3 is 16 amino acids long. V shed 3 bases and J 4 bases; nucleotides not matched to a gene: 7. As DNA, the CDR3 is TGTGCCAGCAGTTTTCTATCCCTAGCGGGCACCGGGGAGCTGTTTTTT. It codes for CASSFLSLAGTGELFF.

This clonotype was counted a few times. The chain recombines TRBV7-2 with TRBJ1-2; possible D gene TRBD1, 6 bases. Germline CDR1 SGHTA, CDR2 FQGNSA. CDR3 size: 15 residues. V lost 5 bases and J lost 4, with 17 bases in between. In DNA, the CDR3 is TGTGCCAGCAGCCCTTGGGGGGGGGCAGGCTATGGCTACACCTTC. Amino acid sequence: CASSPWGGAGYGYTF.

This clonotype occurred a few times. The chain carries TRBV20-1 and TRBJ2-4; tentatively, D is TRBD1 (5 bases). The last part of the DNA fits TRBJ2-7 better; the J call may be wrong. The CDR3 consists of 12 residues. From germline, CDR1 is DFQATT and CDR2 SNEGSKA (reference sequence). The CDR3 nucleotides read TGCAGTGCCGACGATAGGGGTTACGAGCAGTACTTC. Protein: CSADDRGYEQYF.

This clonotype was detected only a few times. The chain recombines TRBV3-1 with TRBJ1-4; TRBD1 might be the D (5 bases). Germline assignment: CDR1 LGHDT and CDR2 YNNKEL (reference sequence). There are 15 residues in the CDR3. The V end lost 2 bases, the J end lost 10 bases, and 17 bases lay between the germline ends. CDR3 coding DNA: TGTGCCAGCAGCCAATGGGATCACCTGGGGGGAAAACTGTTTTTT. It yields the protein CASSQWDHLGGKLFF.

Remarks on this clonotype: Since a much larger clone is just one base distant, this may be a read error. V and J are TRBV12-3 or TRBV12-4 and TRBJ2-1; 7 bases are a match to TRBD2. The CDR3 extends over 15 amino acids. V was clipped by 6 bases and J by 13 bases; unmatched bases: 18. The CDR3 bases are TGTGCCAGCAGCCGTCGGGGGGAGAGACCAGAGACCCAGTTCTTC. It translates to CASSRRGERPETQFF.

The sample holds one count of this clonotype. The chain carries TRBV20-1 and TRBJ2-1; a possible D gene is TRBD2 (6 bases). The CDR3 has 15 amino acids. V lost 3 bases and J 6 bases, leaving 18 bases between the germline ends. Germline lookup yields CDR1 DFQATT and CDR2 SNEGSKA (reference sequence). Here the CDR3 DNA reads TGCAGTGCTAGCCCCCCCGTGGGAGGCAGCAATGAGCAGTTCTTC. Translation gives CSASPPVGGSNEQFF.